This T cell receptor beta chain is from a study of regulatory T cells in long-lasting Graves disease (dated by TCRdb to the early 2020s). For the study in its entirety: Patients with newly diagnosed Graves' disease had been on antithyroid drugs for under 3 months. Persistent Graves' disease patients were compared with newly diagnosed Graves' disease patients by peripheral blood TCR sequencing and RNA sequencing. The study was conducted in China and was registered as a clinical trial. A total of roughly 35 samples underwent TCR sequencing: 13 from persistent and around 20 from newly diagnosed Graves' disease patients.

The CDR3 spans 16 residues, from the cysteine through the phenylalanine. The CDR3 DNA has 48 bases and is translated from base 1. Ends trimmed: V by 4 bases, J by 7 bases; bases unmatched to a gene: 19. Looking up the germline V gene (reference sequence) yields CDR1 DFQATT and CDR2 SNEGSKA. The time point label, as the study defines it: newly diagnosed GD, antithyroid drugs for less than 3 months. For both TCR sequencing and RNA sequencing, RNA was extracted from PBMCs in TRIzol. The diagnosis of Graves' disease was made according to American Thyroid Association guidelines. Patients were recruited from an endocrinology department in Xi'an, China. Each patient gave about 8.1 milliliters of peripheral blood, collected in an EDTA anticoagulant tube. PBMCs were isolated by Ficoll Paque Plus density gradient separation without further T cell sorting. An Agilent 2100 Bioanalyzer and agarose gel were used to check RNA quality, while a NanoDrop 2000 measured RNA concentration.

Points the paper makes about the study in general: Only peripheral blood was studied, because thyroid tissue, the primary lesion, was inaccessible. Lower TCR Shannon entropy and fewer highly expanded clones were observed in persistent Graves' disease patients than in newly diagnosed patients, which suggested clonal expansion. Only the TCR beta chain was sequenced and analyzed. TRBV28, TRBJ1-2 and TRBJ2-5 were preferentially used in persistent disease, while TRBV20-1 and TRBJ2-1 were favored in newly diagnosed disease. The authors acknowledged the small sample size as a limitation that may reduce accuracy. Persistent patients shared more public clonotypes among themselves (around 3,000) than newly diagnosed patients did (roughly 910).

Library generation was performed with multiplex PCR. Sequencing took place on an Illumina HiSeq 4000. CDR3 regions were amplified by Arm-PCR with iRepertoire HTBI primers to construct TCR beta libraries. PCR products were gel purified before sequencing. Per the authors' processing: Gene usage analysis of CDR3 amino acid clonotypes relied on the roughly 60 TRBV and more than twelve TRBJ segments identified across samples. COPE and FqMerger were used to merge filtered high-quality paired reads into contigs. BLAST was used to align contigs to the IMGT TRBV, TRBD and TRBJ reference genes, and CDR3 was defined following IMGT. Highly expanded clones were defined as clonotypes with a frequency above 0.1%. Shannon entropy served as the measure of repertoire diversity, while the Gini coefficient captured V-J evenness. Public clonotypes were defined as clonotypes shared by more than one individual. The raw public reads went through TCRdb reprocessing: fastp at Q25, MiXCR clone calling, in-frame beta chains kept. Merged by CDR3 protein, the rows form single entries marked with the most common genes and DNA. The V and J calls follow TCRdb's processing rather than the paper's. In all, the sample holds approximately 350,000 distinct CDR3 sequences, and around 15% of those were seen once. The ten largest make up 20% of the sample.

Of note for this clonotype: It has no known antigen specificity. With a much larger clone just one base away, this may be a read error.

These data also formed part of another study, on T cells in Graves' hyperthyroidism and ophthalmopathy. The second paper further reports: Stable Graves' hyperthyroidism was defined as the absence of progression to ophthalmopathy over 18 months of follow-up. Hyperthyroidism patients were newly diagnosed, had a disease duration of under 2 months, and were aged 18 to 65 years. Exclusion was applied to patients with uncontrolled infections, other autoimmune diseases, pregnancy or lactation. Clinical symptoms, serum thyroxine and TRAb, thyroid ultrasound, and orbital computed tomography formed the basis for the diagnoses. For the first round of RT-PCR on the TCR CDR3, the HTBI primer set was used together with the Qiagen OneStep RT-PCR kit. Most expanded thyroid clonotypes (frequency above 0.001) were also detected in blood, suggesting blood repertoires may reflect thyroid immune responses. Ophthalmopathy was separated from stable hyperthyroidism by a 13 V-J signature model, with approximately 86% sensitivity and roughly 84% specificity obtained in cross-validation and 80%/75% obtained in testing. In validation, progression to ophthalmopathy was predicted by the model with nearly 71% sensitivity and around 76% specificity, a median of approximately 6.5 months before onset. A discovery cohort of around 100 patients, 43 with Graves' ophthalmopathy and about 58 with stable Graves' hyperthyroidism, was used to find distinguishing TCR V-J signatures. An independent validation cohort of under 20 hyperthyroidism patients and 17 patients who later progressed to ophthalmopathy tested prospective prediction of ophthalmopathy. The roughly 90 discovery patients were divided at random into training and test sets in a 7:3 ratio. The study also compared thyroid tissue and blood T-cell repertoires from a handful of Graves' hyperthyroidism patients. Following sampling, methimazole starting at 30 mg daily was given to hyperthyroidism patients, and high-dose intravenous methylprednisolone was given to ophthalmopathy patients. Libraries were constructed in a second round of multiplex PCR, after which size selection and purification were performed. The libraries were sequenced on an Illumina HiSeq2000 using paired-end 100 bp reads. SOAPnuke was used to process the raw data, removing reads that contained adapters or uncalled bases, had a mean Phred below 15, or lacked an exact match to the constant primer or identifier. COPE v1.2.5 was used to merge high-quality paired reads, and clonotypes were defined as unique nucleotide sequences. MiTCR v1.1 was used to align clonotypes to the IMGT TRBV, TRBD and TRBJ reference segments. The analysis was restricted to V-J combinations with a frequency above 0.0001, which together covered just over 98% of the repertoires. A TCS score was defined as the ratio of F50 (clonal expansion) to E x V (chaos), with BLOSUM62-based TCRdist applied between CDR3 peptides within each V-J. Welch's t-statistics and random forest reduced roughly 500 V-J features to roughly 13, which were used in a naive Bayes classifier (R e1071). No statistical method was used to fix the sample size in advance, and group allocation was not hidden from the investigators. According to the paper, TCR Vbeta CDR3 sequencing was carried out on about 140 peripheral blood samples, which came from 40 to 45 ophthalmopathy, approximately 72 hyperthyroidism and approximately 17 progressor patients.

The sequenced sample was peripheral blood mononuclear cells (PBMCs), obtained at new diagnosis, from a patient treated with antithyroid drugs. The TCR comes from a woman between 18 and 29 years old with Graves disease. Donor details come from another sample of the same person, matched by shared clones. Recombination joined TRBV20-1 with TRBJ2-7; a stretch of 7 junction bases matches TRBD2. The CDR3 region has the sequence CSANKPGTIDYNEQYF. The DNA is TGCAGTGCTAATAAACCCGGGACTATTGACTACAATGAGCAGTACTTC.